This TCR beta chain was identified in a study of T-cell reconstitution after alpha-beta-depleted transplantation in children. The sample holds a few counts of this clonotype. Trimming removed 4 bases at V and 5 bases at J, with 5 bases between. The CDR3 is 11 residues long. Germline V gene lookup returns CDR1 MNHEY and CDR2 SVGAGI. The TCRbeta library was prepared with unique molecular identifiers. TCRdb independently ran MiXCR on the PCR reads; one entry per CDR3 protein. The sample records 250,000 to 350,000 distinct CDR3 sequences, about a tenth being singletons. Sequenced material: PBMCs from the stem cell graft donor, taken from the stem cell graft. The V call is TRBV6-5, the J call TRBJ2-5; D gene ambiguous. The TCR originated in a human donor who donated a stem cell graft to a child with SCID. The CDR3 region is CASSFDETQYF. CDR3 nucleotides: TGTGCCAGCAGTTTCGATGAGACCCAGTACTTC.